What follows describes a single T cell receptor beta chain. Its antigen is as yet unknown. This specimen comes from a study of tumor-infiltrating lymphocytes in primary liver carcinoma. Study-wide results and caveats: Among the pair types, tumor region pairs showed more overlap than tumor-adjacent and tumor-blood pairs.

TCR beta cDNA came from roughly 0.45 ug total RNA, primed with a constant-region primer. What produced the TCR beta libraries was three nested multiplex PCR rounds using slightly modified ARM-PCR. The first two PCR rounds used TRBV1-TRBV30 forward primers with a C-beta reverse primer, around 10 cycles each. TCRdb re-analysed the multiplex PCR reads in MiXCR, keeping a single row per CDR3 protein. The sample has some 180,000 distinct CDR3 sequences, roughly three fifths seen once. The CDR3 is made up of 16 amino acids. CDR1 and CDR2 from the germline V gene are SGHAT and FQNNGV. The germline V and J ends were trimmed by 5 bases and 3 bases, with 19 bases remaining between them. It was unsorted whole blood that yielded blood RNA, and germline DNA was also extracted.

This sequence was found in a man aged 40-49 years with primary liver carcinoma and hepatitis B virus infection. This chain links TRBV11-2 with TRBJ2-5; D is unresolved. Material for sequencing was peripheral blood. CDR3 sequence reads: CASSPRTILAEETQYF. The CDR3 region has the DNA TGTGCCAGCAGCCCCCGGACCATTCTGGCGGAAGAGACCCAGTACTTC.